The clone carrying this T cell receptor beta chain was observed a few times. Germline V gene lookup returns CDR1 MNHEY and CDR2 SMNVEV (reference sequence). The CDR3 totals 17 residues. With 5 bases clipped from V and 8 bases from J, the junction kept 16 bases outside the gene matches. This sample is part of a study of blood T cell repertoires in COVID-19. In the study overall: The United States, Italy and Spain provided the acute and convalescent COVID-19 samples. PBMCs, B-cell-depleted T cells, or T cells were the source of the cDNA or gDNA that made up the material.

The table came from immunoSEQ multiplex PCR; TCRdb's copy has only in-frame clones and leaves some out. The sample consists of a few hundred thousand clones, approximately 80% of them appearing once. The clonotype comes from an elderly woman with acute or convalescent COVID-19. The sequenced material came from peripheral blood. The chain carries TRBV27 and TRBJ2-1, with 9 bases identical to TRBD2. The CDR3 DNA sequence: TGTGCCAGCAGTGTTTTAAGGACTAGCGTAGGCCCCGATGAGCAGTTCTTC. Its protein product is CASSVLRTSVGPDEQFF.